The 25 T cell receptor beta chains below come from one sample, sequenced in a study of cytomegalovirus exposure and HLA in healthy donors. The PCR had 60 Vbeta and 13 Jbeta primers. Profiled with immunoSEQ multiplex PCR; TCRdb holds only in-frame clones, not every one. In the table there are fewer than 90,000 clones, about three quarters of which are singletons. The sample was PBMCs. The receptors shown here come from a female donor in good health and CMV-seronegative.

V usage is TRBV6-4 and J usage is TRBJ1-2; 8 nucleotides line up with TRBD1. Losses at the gene ends were 6 bases for V and 3 bases for J; bases not matched to a gene: 12. CDR3 length: 16 residues. From germline, CDR1 is MRHNA and CDR2 SNTAGT. Here the CDR3 reads CASSAWSEQGDYGYTF. The CDR3 coding sequence is TGTGCCAGCAGCGCCTGGAGTGAACAGGGGGACTATGGCTACACCTTC.

The J gene is TRBJ1-2, the V gene TRBV6-5, with D possibly matching TRBD1 (6 bases). Trimming stripped 0 bases from V and 5 bases from J, with 13 bases between. Germline loops: CDR1 MNHEY, CDR2 SVGAGI. The CDR3 runs to 15 residues. This chain's CDR3 is CASSYSLAGDYGYTF. CDR3 coding DNA: TGTGCCAGCAGTTACTCTTTGGCAGGGGATTATGGCTACACCTTC.

The chain uses TRBV7-2 and TRBJ1-2, with 11 bases that match TRBD1. J lost 14 bases, V lost 1 base, and 12 bases had no gene match. This CDR3 is 15 amino acids long. CDR1 SGHTA and CDR2 FQGNSA come from the germline V gene. The CDR3 is CASSLGTGGVPGQTF. DNA of the CDR3: TGTGCCAGCAGCTTAGGGACAGGGGGCGTGCCCGGTCAGACCTTC.

The chain uses TRBV28 and TRBJ1-1; perhaps TRBD1 as D (5 bases). The CDR3 length is 16 residues. From germline, CDR1 is MDHEN and CDR2 SYDVKM. V shed 7 bases and J shed 2 bases, with 20 bases lying between them. The CDR3 coding sequence is TGTGCCAGCATAGCCCCTTGGGGGGTCGGAAACACTGAAGCTTTCTTT. Protein sequence: CASIAPWGVGNTEAFF.

This chain connects TRBV7-2 to TRBJ2-7; TRBD2 matches at 10 bases. J lost 2 bases, V lost 5 bases, and 9 bases had no gene match. Looked up from germline, CDR1 is SGHTA and CDR2 is FQGNSA. The length of the CDR3 is 16 residues. The CDR3 nucleotides are TGTGCCAGCAGCACTCATGGGCTAGCGGGGGCCTACGAGCAGTACTTC. Amino acid sequence: CASSTHGLAGAYEQYF.

V gene TRBV6-5 combines with J gene TRBJ1-1, with 7 bases matching TRBD1. Trimming took 8 bases from V and 4 from J; bases not matched to a gene: 7. The CDR3 extends over 13 amino acids. Germline lookup yields CDR1 MNHEY and CDR2 SVGAGI. CDR3 sequence (DNA): TGTGCCAGCCAACCCAGGGGGTTCACTGAAGCTTTCTTT. Translating it yields CASQPRGFTEAFF.

This clone was recorded a few times. This sequence joins TRBV6-6 and TRBJ1-1; 9 bases agree with TRBD1. The junction had 6 bases not matched to a gene; V was cut back by 5 bases and J by 2 bases. Germline CDR1 is MNHNY and CDR2 is SVGAGI (reference sequence). CDR3 length: 15 amino acids. CDR3: CASSPPGQGNTEAFF. CDR3 DNA: TGTGCCAGCAGTCCCCCGGGACAGGGTAACACTGAAGCTTTCTTT.

V and J are TRBV5-1 and TRBJ2-7; TRBD1 agrees at 8 bases. From germline, CDR1 is SGHRS and CDR2 YFSETQ. V gave up 4 bases and J gave up 3 bases; unmatched junction bases: 3. This CDR3 comprises 13 residues. CDR3 protein: CASSQTGVYEQYF. The CDR3 bases are TGCGCCAGCAGCCAGACAGGGGTCTACGAGCAGTACTTC.

Notes on this clone: The sample contains more than one DNA sequence encoding this CDR3. V and J are TRBV18 and TRBJ2-2; possibly TRBD2 for D (5 bases). The length of the CDR3 is 14 residues. In germline, CDR1 is KGHSH, CDR2 LQKENI. Deletions cut 0 bases from V and 3 bases from J, with 5 bases between. The CDR3: CASSPPRDTGELFF. For the CDR3, the DNA is TGTGCCAGCTCACCACCGAGGGACACCGGGGAGCTGTTTTTT. Combining the CDR3 with reference TRBV18 and TRBJ2-2 gives the whole variable domain NAGVMQNPRHLVRRRGQEARLRCSPMKGHSHVYWYRQLPEEGLKFMVYLQKENIIDESGMPKERFSAEFPKEGPSILRIQQVVRGDSAAYFCASSPPRDTGELFFGEGSRLTVL.

The chain recombines TRBV19 with TRBJ2-7; 9 bases are a match to TRBD2. V dropped 5 bases and J dropped 7; count of bases not matched to a gene: 9. This CDR3 is built from 14 residues. Germline CDR1 LNHDA, CDR2 SQIVND (reference sequence). The CDR3 sequence: CASSPGTSREEQYF. The CDR3 nucleotides are TGTGCCAGTAGTCCTGGGACTAGCCGGGAGGAGCAGTACTTC.

V and J are TRBV9 and TRBJ1-2; 7 nucleotides agree with TRBD1. The germline V gene has CDR1 SGDLS and CDR2 YYNGEE. J lost 7 bases, V lost 3 bases, and 18 bases had no gene match. CDR3 length: 17 residues. The CDR3 loop reads CASSATGATGPISGYTF. CDR3 bases: TGTGCCAGCAGCGCCACAGGGGCAACGGGGCCTATAAGTGGCTACACCTTC.

The CDR3 reads CASSSGETEAFF. CDR3 DNA: TGTGCCAGCAGTTCGGGGGAAACTGAAGCTTTCTTT. The chain recombines TRBV6-5 with TRBJ1-1; a weak D match, TRBD1 (5 bases). The CDR3 is made up of 12 amino acids. The V and J ends lost 4 bases and 5 bases respectively, with 8 bases between them. Germline assignment: CDR1 MNHEY and CDR2 SVGAGI.

The J gene is TRBJ1-5, the V gene TRBV5-6; D is perhaps TRBD1 (5 bases). The length of the CDR3 is 16 residues. The germline V and J ends were trimmed by 4 bases and 4 bases, with 18 bases remaining between them. Germline CDR1 reads SGHDT; CDR2 reads YYEEEE. The CDR3 spells CASSVGPTDPNQPQHF. Here the CDR3 DNA reads TGTGCCAGCAGCGTGGGCCCGACAGACCCTAATCAGCCCCAGCATTTT.

The gene calls are TRBV14 and TRBJ1-6; D perhaps matches TRBD1 (6 bases). The V gene's germline CDR1 is SGHDN and CDR2 FVKESK. The V end was cut by 3 bases, the J end by 6 bases, with 9 bases between. CDR3 length: 14 residues. CDR3 coding DNA: TGTGCCAGCAGCCAGGCAGGGGTTAATTCACCCCTCCACTTT. Its translation: CASSQAGVNSPLHF.

This rearrangement joins TRBV9 to TRBJ2-3; unclear D gene. CDR1 and CDR2 (germline): SGDLS, YYNGEE. This CDR3 comprises 15 residues. Trimming stripped 4 bases from V and 1 base from J, with 13 bases between. As DNA, the CDR3 is TGTGCCAGCAGCCCTCTGGGCCCGGGCACAGATACGCAGTATTTT. This translates into CASSPLGPGTDTQYF.

The chain links TRBV19 to TRBJ2-5; D may be TRBD1 (6 bases). The CDR3 has 14 residues. V lost 4 bases, J lost 4 bases, and 13 bases lay in between. Looked up from germline, CDR1 is LNHDA and CDR2 is SQIVND (reference sequence). This CDR3 is CASSNDRRRETQYF. DNA for the CDR3: TGTGCCAGTAGTAACGACAGGAGACGAGAGACCCAGTACTTC.

This clone was detected only a few times. V is TRBV10-2 and J is TRBJ1-5, with TRBD1 matching over 12 bases. Germline V gene sequence: CDR1 WSHSY, CDR2 SAAADI. This CDR3 is 19 amino acids long. The V segment lost 6 bases and the J segment 7 bases; nucleotides outside the gene matches: 19. CDR3 in amino acids: CASRTGTGGPTGNPQPQHF. CDR3 in DNA: TGCGCCAGCAGAACCGGGACAGGGGGCCCCACTGGCAATCCGCAGCCCCAGCATTTT.

The chain links TRBV5-8 to TRBJ1-3; D is undetermined. The V end lost 1 base, the J end lost 0 bases, and 11 bases lay between the germline ends. The CDR3 sequence is 16 residues long. Germline CDR1 SGHTS, CDR2 YDEGEE. The CDR3 DNA reads TGTGCCAGCAGCTTGATTCGGGGAATCTCTGGAAACACCATATATTTT. Its protein is CASSLIRGISGNTIYF.

This chain joins TRBV4-2 and TRBJ1-1; D not resolved. The CDR3 contains 13 residues. In germline, CDR1 is LGHNA, CDR2 YNFKEQ. V lost 6 bases, J lost 1 base, and 9 bases lay in between. CDR3 bases: TGTGCCAGCAGGCGCAATACGAACACTGAAGCTTTCTTT. Translating it yields CASRRNTNTEAFF.

The rearrangement links TRBV4-2 to TRBJ1-2; 7 nucleotides agree with TRBD1. The CDR3 consists of 16 residues. Germline trimming cut 0 bases from V and 5 bases from J; bases unmatched to any gene: 9. The germline CDR1 and CDR2 sequences are LGHNA and YNFKEQ. CDR3 region: CASSQDMSGGSYGYTF. The CDR3 DNA reads as TGTGCCAGCAGCCAAGATATGTCAGGGGGATCTTATGGCTACACCTTC.

This clone was detected a few times. The gene calls are TRBV6-5 and TRBJ2-1; TRBD1 matches at 7 bases. Losses at the gene ends were 5 bases for V and 0 bases for J; bases not matched to a gene: 4. The CDR3 consists of 15 residues. The germline V gene has CDR1 MNHEY and CDR2 SVGAGI. The chain's CDR3 is CASSLTGSSYNEQFF. The CDR3 DNA follows: TGTGCCAGCAGTCTGACAGGGAGCTCCTACAATGAGCAGTTCTTC.

This chain uses TRBV5-4 with TRBJ2-7, with a possible D match to TRBD1 (6 bases). Germline assignment: CDR1 SGHNT and CDR2 YYREEE (reference sequence). Trimming removed 4 bases from V and 6 bases from J, with 14 bases in between. This CDR3 is 13 amino acids long. The CDR3 coding sequence is TGTGCCAGCAGCCTGACAGGATCCGGCGAGCAGTACTTC. Amino acids: CASSLTGSGEQYF.

The chain has TRBV19 and TRBJ2-7, with 7 bases matching TRBD2. The CDR3 sequence is 15 residues long. Germline lookup yields CDR1 LNHDA and CDR2 SQIVND (reference sequence). V shed 4 bases and J 6 bases; nucleotides not matched to a gene: 12. The CDR3 here is CASSTVAGPPREQYF. CDR3 nucleotide sequence: TGTGCCAGTAGTACCGTAGCGGGCCCCCCTCGCGAGCAGTACTTC.

The J gene is TRBJ2-7, the V gene TRBV5-4; D is perhaps TRBD2 (6 bases). CDR1 is SGHNT and CDR2 is YYREEE in the germline V gene (reference sequence). V shed 5 bases and J shed 0 bases, with 15 bases lying between them. The CDR3 is 15 residues long. CDR3 sequence reads: CASRSGLPSSYEQYF. The CDR3 nucleotides are TGTGCCAGCAGATCGGGACTCCCGAGCTCCTACGAGCAGTACTTC.

CDR3 DNA sequence: TGTGCCAGCAGTTACTCGAGGACTAGCTCCTACGAGCAGTACTTC. It specifies CASSYSRTSSYEQYF. This chain connects TRBV6-5 to TRBJ2-7; TRBD2 matches 7 bases. CDR1 MNHEY and CDR2 SVGAGI come from the germline V gene. The CDR3 has 15 amino acids. J was trimmed by 0 bases and V by 0 bases; bases with no gene match: 2.